The 24 T cell receptor beta chains listed next were all sequenced from one sample in a study of cytomegalovirus exposure and HLA in healthy donors. Use of 60 Vbeta and 13 Jbeta primers characterized the PCR. The protocol was immunoSEQ multiplex PCR, while the TCRdb copy is restricted to in-frame clones and leaves out a portion. The profile shows about 210,000 clones, almost 80% of them singletons. Material: PBMCs. The receptors here all came from a male donor in good health and CMV-seronegative.

This clone was seen only once. The chain recombines TRBV11-1 with TRBJ2-1; TRBD1 matches at 7 bases. J lost 16 bases, V lost 1 base, and 16 bases had no gene match. This CDR3 contains 15 residues. In germline, CDR1 is SGHAT, CDR2 FQDESV (reference sequence). The CDR3 DNA reads TGTGCCAGCAGCTTAGGTTCGACAGGGTTAAACGTGCGTTTCTTC. Protein sequence: CASSLGSTGLNVRFF.

The chain employs TRBV30 and TRBJ2-7; 7 nucleotides align to TRBD2. This CDR3 contains 14 residues. Germline V gene data show CDR1 as GTSNPN and CDR2 as SVGIG (reference sequence). V trimming: 6 bases; J trimming: 3 bases; junction bases outside the gene matches: 11. CDR3 DNA: TGTGCCTGTCCAAAGGCTAGCGGAAGCTACGAGCAGTACTTC. Residues: CACPKASGSYEQYF. The full variable domain, its missing parts supplied by reference TRBV30 and TRBJ2-7, is SQTIHQWPATLVQPVGSPLSLECTVEGTSNPNLYWYRQAAGRGLQLLFYSVGIGQISSEVPQNLSASRPQDRQFILSSKKLLLSDSGFYLCACPKASGSYEQYFGPGTRLTVT.

The table lists this clone with a count of one. V gene TRBV19 combines with J gene TRBJ1-2; 7 bases align to TRBD1. This CDR3 comprises 13 residues. Germline CDR1 LNHDA, CDR2 SQIVND (reference sequence). V lost 3 bases, J lost 4 bases, and 2 bases stayed unmatched. CDR3 DNA: TGTGCCAGTAGTATCCGGGACAGCTATGGCTACACCTTC. Protein sequence: CASSIRDSYGYTF.

V is TRBV27 and J is TRBJ1-5; TRBD1 is a possible D gene (6 bases). CDR1 and CDR2 (germline): MNHEY, SMNVEV (reference sequence). V was clipped by 8 bases and J by 2 bases, with 16 bases between them. The CDR3 has 15 amino acids. CDR3 region: CASPSRRGGNQPQHF. The CDR3, as DNA: TGTGCCAGCCCCTCCCGCAGGGGTGGCAATCAGCCCCAGCATTTT.

The table lists this clone with a count of one. In nucleotides, the CDR3 is TGTGCCAGCAGCCAAGCGGGGGGGAGGGATACGCAGTATTTT. Residues: CASSQAGGRDTQYF. The chain carries TRBV7-3 and TRBJ2-3, with 10 bases aligning to TRBD2. The junction had 5 bases not matched to a gene; V was cut back by 5 bases and J by 6 bases. The CDR3 totals 14 residues. Looked up from germline, CDR1 is SGHTA and CDR2 is FQGTGA.

The V call is TRBV29-1, the J call TRBJ1-1; TRBD1 aligns across 7 bases. Germline CDR1 SQVTM, CDR2 ANQGSEA. Unmatched junction bases numbered 11, after V lost 5 bases and J lost 5 bases. The CDR3 runs to 14 residues. The CDR3 DNA is TGCAGCGTTTTAGGGGGCAGGGGAATAACTGAAGCTTTCTTT. Amino acid sequence: CSVLGGRGITEAFF.

CDR3 bases: TGTGCCAGCAGCTTTGGGCAGGGCCGGAATGAGCAGTTCTTC. The encoded protein is CASSFGQGRNEQFF. The V call is TRBV5-5, the J call TRBJ2-1, with D perhaps matching TRBD1 (5 bases). Trimming took 2 bases from V and 7 from J, leaving 13 bases between them. The CDR3 is made up of 14 amino acids. Germline CDR1 SGHKS, CDR2 YYEKEE (reference sequence).

For this clone: At one end, the junction sequence differs from germline, possibly due to a read error. V is TRBV7-9 and J is TRBJ1-5, with no clear D. Germline lookup yields CDR1 SEHNR and CDR2 FQNEAQ (reference sequence). The CDR3 totals 11 residues. CDR3 in DNA: TGTTCCAGCAGCTTAGGAGGTCTCCCGAATTTT. Translation gives CSSSLGGLPNF.

The V call is TRBV7-6, the J call TRBJ2-1; 9 positions match TRBD2. Per germline, CDR1 SGHVS and CDR2 FNYEAQ. V shed 5 bases, J shed 4 bases, and the junction held 9 bases outside the gene matches. This CDR3 is 16 amino acids long. CDR3 region: CASSARGLAGYNEQFF. As DNA, the CDR3 is TGTGCCAGCAGCGCCCGCGGGCTAGCGGGGTACAATGAGCAGTTCTTC.

This chain links TRBV28 with TRBJ2-1, with D maybe TRBD2 (6 bases). CDR3 length equals 16 residues. CDR1 is MDHEN and CDR2 is SYDVKM in the germline V gene. With 5 bases removed from V and 0 bases from J, the gap between germline ends came to 14 bases. The CDR3 protein is CASSPPEAGSYNEQFF. In DNA, the CDR3 is TGTGCCAGCAGTCCCCCGGAAGCGGGCTCCTACAATGAGCAGTTCTTC.

The rearrangement joins TRBV7-6 to TRBJ2-5; D remains unclear. Judging by the DNA end, TRBJ2-7 fits better; the J call may be wrong. The CDR3 has 15 residues. Germline values: CDR1 SGHVS, CDR2 FNYEAQ. The CDR3 region has the DNA TGTGCCAGCAGCTTAGAAGTGGTAGGAGCCTACGAGCAGTACTTC. This translates into CASSLEVVGAYEQYF.

This rearrangement joins TRBV5-1 to TRBJ1-6; D remains unclear. The length of the CDR3 is 15 residues. Trimming pared 0 bases from V and 7 bases from J, leaving 11 bases between. CDR1 and CDR2 (germline): SGHRS, YFSETQ. CDR3: CASSLATWENSPLHF. CDR3 sequence (DNA): TGCGCCAGCAGCTTGGCTACGTGGGAGAATTCACCCCTCCACTTT. The full variable domain, completed using reference TRBV5-1 and TRBJ1-6, is KAGVTQTPRYLIKTRGQQVTLSCSPISGHRSVSWYQQTPGQGLQFLFEYFSETQRNKGNFPGRFSGRQFSNSRSEMNVSTLELGDSALYLCASSLATWENSPLHFGNGTRLTVT.

The V call is TRBV7-6, the J call TRBJ2-7; TRBD2 matches at 7 bases. The germline V gene encodes CDR1 SGHVS and CDR2 FNYEAQ. The CDR3 length is 14 residues. Unmatched junction bases numbered 4, after V lost 3 bases and J lost 2 bases. CDR3 bases: TGTGCCAGCAGCTTCCGGGACTACCCCTACGAGCAGTACTTC. Translated: CASSFRDYPYEQYF.

The chain uses TRBV28 and TRBJ1-3, with 10 bases identical to TRBD1. The J segment lost 15 bases and the V segment lost 3 bases, leaving 5 bases of the junction unmatched. Germline V gene lookup returns CDR1 MDHEN and CDR2 SYDVKM. This CDR3 is 12 amino acids long. As DNA, the CDR3 is TGTGCCAGCAGTTTCAGACAGGGGGCCCAATATTTT. Its translation: CASSFRQGAQYF.

This rearrangement joins TRBV28 to TRBJ1-2; D possibly corresponds to TRBD1 (6 bases). The V and J ends lost 7 bases and 5 bases respectively, with 20 bases between them. Germline lookup yields CDR1 MDHEN and CDR2 SYDVKM. The CDR3 extends over 15 amino acids. The CDR3 protein is CASTNFRGSPYGYTF. CDR3 bases: TGTGCCAGCACCAACTTCAGGGGCTCTCCGTATGGCTACACCTTC.

The chain employs TRBV6-1 and TRBJ1-1, with TRBD1 matching 9 bases. The CDR3 extends over 16 amino acids. Losses at the gene ends were 3 bases for V and 4 bases for J; bases not matched to a gene: 9. From germline, CDR1 is MNHNS and CDR2 SASEGT. The CDR3 is CASSERPQGASTEAFF. CDR3 DNA sequence: TGTGCCAGCAGTGAGCGACCACAGGGGGCTAGCACTGAAGCTTTCTTT.

This clone has only one observation. The chain employs TRBV15 and TRBJ1-2, with a possible D match to TRBD1 (6 bases). The CDR3 is made up of 18 amino acids. The germline V and J ends were trimmed by 0 bases and 0 bases, with 17 bases remaining between them. CDR1 LNHNV and CDR2 YYDKDF come from the germline V gene (reference sequence). This chain's CDR3 is CATSRDDGRGSANYGYTF. The CDR3 region has the DNA TGTGCCACCAGCAGAGATGATGGCAGGGGATCAGCTAACTATGGCTACACCTTC. The whole variable domain, filled in from reference TRBV15 and TRBJ1-2, reads DAMVIQNPRYQVTQFGKPVTLSCSQTLNHNVMYWYQQKSSQAPKLLFHYYDKDFNNEADTPDNFQSRRPNTSFCFLDIRSPGLGDTAMYLCATSRDDGRGSANYGYTFGSGTRLTVV.

This sequence joins TRBV5-4 and TRBJ2-7, with 8 bases lining up with TRBD1. J lost 5 bases, V lost 4 bases, and 11 bases had no gene match. This CDR3 is built from 15 residues. Germline V gives CDR1 SGHNT, CDR2 YYREEE (reference sequence). The CDR3: CASSPTRQGNNEQYF. The CDR3 nucleotides read TGTGCCAGCAGCCCTACAAGACAGGGGAACAACGAGCAGTACTTC. Using reference TRBV5-4 and TRBJ2-7 for the parts outside the CDR3, the full variable domain is ETGVTQSPTHLIKTRGQQVTLRCSSQSGHNTVSWYQQALGQGPQFIFQYYREEENGRGNFPPRFSGLQFPNYSSELNVNALELDDSALYLCASSPTRQGNNEQYFGPGTRLTVT.

V usage is TRBV5-1 and J usage is TRBJ2-2, with D maybe TRBD2 (6 bases). This CDR3 spans 13 amino acids. The germline CDR1 and CDR2 sequences are SGHRS and YFSETQ. Trimming cost V 0 bases and J 7 bases, with 7 bases left between them. The CDR3 loop reads CASSLEGGGELFF. The CDR3 DNA sequence: TGCGCCAGCAGCTTGGAGGGAGGCGGGGAGCTGTTTTTT.

The rearrangement links TRBV6-1 to TRBJ2-2; maybe TRBD1 (6 bases). Looked up from germline, CDR1 is MNHNS and CDR2 is SASEGT. V was cut by 6 bases and J by 1 base, with 12 bases left in between. CDR3 length: 15 amino acids. Here the CDR3 reads CASRASRGNTGELFF. CDR3 sequence (DNA): TGTGCCAGCAGGGCGAGCAGGGGGAACACCGGGGAGCTGTTTTTT.

Comment on this clone: This sample includes further DNA sequences coding for the same CDR3. This rearrangement joins TRBV5-1 to TRBJ2-7; TRBD1 agrees at 11 bases. V trimming: 4 bases; J trimming: 2 bases; junction bases outside the gene matches: 2. The CDR3 loop spans 14 amino acids. CDR1 SGHRS and CDR2 YFSETQ come from the germline V gene. The chain's CDR3 is CASSPGQGAYEQYF. The DNA of the CDR3 is TGCGCCAGCAGCCCGGGACAGGGGGCCTACGAGCAGTACTTC.

This chain links TRBV30 with TRBJ2-1, with D possibly matching TRBD2 (6 bases). Trimming removed 2 bases at V and 3 bases at J, with 14 bases between. The germline gives CDR1 GTSNPN, CDR2 SVGIG (reference sequence). The CDR3 totals 15 residues. This CDR3 is CAWSFGGAGYNEQFF. DNA of the CDR3: TGTGCCTGGAGTTTCGGAGGGGCTGGCTACAATGAGCAGTTCTTC.

There are a few counts of this clone. The rearrangement joins TRBV4-2 to TRBJ1-2, with 10 bases aligning to TRBD1. Germline values: CDR1 LGHNA, CDR2 YNFKEQ. J lost 4 bases, V lost 5 bases, and 19 bases had no gene match. The CDR3 is 19 residues long. For the CDR3, the DNA is TGTGCCAGCAGCAAACCCGGGACAGGGGATGGGTCGGTAGTCTATGGCTACACCTTC. It encodes CASSKPGTGDGSVVYGYTF.

The chain uses TRBV28 and TRBJ1-2; 9 positions match TRBD1. Trimming took 2 bases from V and 7 from J; bases not matched to a gene: 23. Germline V gives CDR1 MDHEN, CDR2 SYDVKM. CDR3 length: 20 amino acids. In DNA form, the CDR3 reads TGTGCCAGCAGTTTACCCTCCGAGGGAACCGGGACAGGGTTACTTCTTGGCTACACCTTC. Translating it yields CASSLPSEGTGTGLLLGYTF.